The present entry profiles one T cell receptor (beta chain) with its context. Other DNA sequences in this specimen translate into the identical CDR3. The record originates from a study of blood T cell repertoires in COVID-19. This table comes from immunoSEQ multiplex PCR, and its TCRdb copy is limited to in-frame clones, with some not included. This sample has more than 300,000 clones, with about 85% found just once. The CDR3 is 15 residues long. V gave up 0 bases and J gave up 1 base, with 9 bases separating them. Germline CDR1 reads SGHRS; CDR2 reads YFSETQ. This chain links TRBV5-1 with TRBJ2-3; D not resolved. This TCR derives from a woman in her 30s who had recovered from COVID-19. The specimen sequenced was PBMCs or T cells enriched from blood (not recorded which). Written as DNA, the CDR3 is TGCGCCAGCAGCTTGGGGGCCGGCGGCACAGATACGCAGTATTTT. It translates to CASSLGAGGTDTQYF. The full variable domain, completed using reference TRBV5-1 and TRBJ2-3, is KAGVTQTPRYLIKTRGQQVTLSCSPISGHRSVSWYQQTPGQGLQFLFEYFSETQRNKGNFPGRFSGRQFSNSRSEMNVSTLELGDSALYLCASSLGAGGTDTQYFGPGTRLTVL.